Below, one T cell receptor beta chain is given with its context. Its target is not known. The CDR3 is made up of 15 amino acids. V was clipped by 3 bases and J by 5 bases, with 14 bases between them. CDR1 is SGHDT and CDR2 is YYEEEE in the germline V gene. Generated by immunoSEQ multiplex PCR, the TCRdb table keeps only in-frame clones and is missing some. The profile shows about 170,000 clones, 80% to 95% of them singletons. This sample was included in a study of T cell responses to AZD1222 COVID-19 vaccine. Study-wide points: Spike-spanning, vaccine-associated CD4 TCRs were dominant at 160-218 and 743-854. Females made up more of the donors, who were largely white British, and clonal diversity may have come out too low. Reportedly, nearly half the spike-specific TCRs target unmutated variant regions. It was only 6 or 7 AZD1222 recipients who were seropositive at baseline.

The sequences come from peripheral blood, collected on day 0 of AZD1222 vaccination. V usage is TRBV5-6 and J usage is TRBJ1-4, with a tentative D call TRBD1 (6 bases). The source is an adult in good health. This CDR3 reads CASSSLAGENEKLFF. DNA for the CDR3: TGTGCCAGCAGCTCCTTGGCAGGGGAGAATGAAAAACTGTTTTTT.